A single sample gave rise to the 3 T cell receptor beta chains below, sequenced in a study of cytomegalovirus exposure and HLA in healthy donors. PCR employed 60 Vbeta and 13 Jbeta primers. Profiled with immunoSEQ multiplex PCR; TCRdb holds only in-frame clones, not every one. The sample yields 90,000 to 150,000 clones, approximately 72% seen once. The sample consisted of PBMCs. These receptors were obtained from a woman aged 40 to 50 in good health and CMV-seropositive.

The chain uses TRBV5-1 and TRBJ2-7, with D possibly being TRBD2 (6 bases). The CDR3 has 16 amino acids. The V gene lost 4 bases and the J gene lost 0 bases, with 17 bases spanning the gap. Germline V gene sequence: CDR1 SGHRS, CDR2 YFSETQ. The CDR3 spells CASSLGPGLGSYEQYF. The CDR3 coding sequence is TGCGCCAGCAGCCTGGGACCGGGACTGGGCTCCTACGAGCAGTACTTC.

The genes are TRBV5-1 and TRBJ2-1, with 11 nucleotides matching TRBD2. CDR3 length equals 15 residues. The V and J ends lost 0 bases and 5 bases, in that order; junction bases with no gene match: 1. Germline V gene data show CDR1 as SGHRS and CDR2 as YFSETQ. CDR3 sequence reads: CASSLVAGGDNEQFF. CDR3 DNA: TGCGCCAGCAGCTTGGTAGCGGGGGGGGACAATGAGCAGTTCTTC.

J is TRBJ1-3 and V is TRBV7-8; D ambiguous. Germline-derived CDR1 and CDR2 are SGHVS and FQNEAQ. This CDR3 has 15 residues. V was shortened by 5 bases and J by 4 bases, with 15 bases between the two germline ends. CDR3 DNA: TGTGCCAGCAGCCTGAGTATTCTTTCGGGAAACACCATATATTTT. Amino acids: CASSLSILSGNTIYF.